The 5 T cell receptor beta chains presented below share a single source sample, sequenced in a study of blood T cell repertoires in COVID-19. Clones were read by immunoSEQ multiplex PCR, and TCRdb kept only the in-frame ones, dropping some. In the table there are around 190,000 clones, around 80% of which are singletons. The specimen sequenced was peripheral blood. The receptors originated from a woman aged 50 to 60 with acute or convalescent COVID-19.

The chain couples TRBV27 to TRBJ1-1; D perhaps matches TRBD1 (5 bases). This CDR3 has 13 amino acids. V was trimmed by 4 bases and J by 7 bases, leaving 13 bases between them. CDR1 is MNHEY and CDR2 is SMNVEV in the germline V gene (reference sequence). In nucleotides, the CDR3 is TGTGCCAGCAGTTCCAGGGTAAGAGGTGAAGCTTTCTTT. This gives the protein CASSSRVRGEAFF.

The J gene is TRBJ2-5, the V gene TRBV5-5, with 7 nucleotides matching TRBD2. V lost 1 base and J lost 2; bases outside the gene matches: 5. The germline V gene encodes CDR1 SGHKS and CDR2 YYEKEE (reference sequence). This CDR3 region has 15 residues. In nucleotides, the CDR3 is TGTGCCAGCAGCTTGAGGGTCGGGGGGCAAGAGACCCAGTACTTC. Translating gives CASSLRVGGQETQYF.

The rearrangement uses TRBV7-2 and TRBJ2-1; the match to TRBD2 covers 13 bases. Germline V CDR1 and CDR2: SGHTA, FQGNSA. This CDR3 is 14 amino acids long. V lost 5 bases, J lost 8 bases, and 3 bases stayed unmatched. The CDR3 sequence: CASSLGLAGYEQFF. The CDR3 DNA sequence: TGTGCCAGCAGCCTGGGACTAGCGGGATATGAGCAGTTCTTC. Looking up the rest from reference TRBV7-2 and TRBJ2-1 gives the full variable domain: GAGVSQSPSNKVTEKGKDVELRCDPISGHTALYWYRQSLGQGLEFLIYFQGNSAPDKSGLPSDRFSAERTGGSVSTLTIQRTQQEDSAVYLCASSLGLAGYEQFFGPGTRLTVL.

This rearrangement joins TRBV3-1 (or the pseudogene TRBV3-2) to TRBJ1-3, with 9 nucleotides matching TRBD1. The CDR3 totals 16 residues. The trim removed 4 bases at V and 2 bases at J, leaving 6 bases unmatched. Germline V gene lookup returns CDR1 LGHDT and CDR2 YNNKEL (reference sequence). CDR3: CASSPLDRGTGNTIYF. For the CDR3, the DNA is TGTGCCAGCAGCCCCCTGGACAGGGGAACTGGAAACACCATATATTTT.

V gene TRBV20-1 combines with J gene TRBJ1-1, with D maybe TRBD1 (5 bases). The CDR3 sequence is 14 residues long. V was pared by 3 bases and J by 7 bases, with 18 bases between. CDR1 DFQATT and CDR2 SNEGSKA come from the germline V gene (reference sequence). CDR3 sequence reads: CSASGGGAEYEAFF. The CDR3 DNA is TGCAGTGCTAGTGGAGGAGGGGCCGAATATGAAGCTTTCTTT.